The entry below gives a single T cell receptor (beta chain) sequence along with its context. Antigen specificity is unknown. These data belong to a study of cytomegalovirus exposure and HLA in healthy donors. Study information: The platform used for the approximately 120 validation repertoires matched that of the 650 to 750 first-cohort repertoires, a later analysis reported. General study findings and limits: Most TCR sequences were seen very rarely across donors, but some public TCRs occurred in many. The study listed 164 cytomegalovirus-associated TCR beta chains.

Germline V gene lookup returns CDR1 SGHVS and CDR2 FQNEAQ. The CDR3 runs 16 residues. Trimming cost V 1 base and J 0 bases; bases outside gene matches: 3. Method: immunoSEQ multiplex PCR; TCRdb's copy keeps in-frame clones and lacks some. The sample carries roughly 100,000 clones, about 95% recorded once. The chain links TRBV7-8 to TRBJ1-3; 7 positions agree with TRBD1. The receptor comes from a woman between 18 and 30 years old in good health and CMV-seronegative. Sequencing was carried out using PBMCs. The CDR3 is CASSLGQGTSGNTIYF. Here the CDR3 DNA reads TGTGCCAGCAGCTTAGGACAGGGAACCTCTGGAAACACCATATATTTT.